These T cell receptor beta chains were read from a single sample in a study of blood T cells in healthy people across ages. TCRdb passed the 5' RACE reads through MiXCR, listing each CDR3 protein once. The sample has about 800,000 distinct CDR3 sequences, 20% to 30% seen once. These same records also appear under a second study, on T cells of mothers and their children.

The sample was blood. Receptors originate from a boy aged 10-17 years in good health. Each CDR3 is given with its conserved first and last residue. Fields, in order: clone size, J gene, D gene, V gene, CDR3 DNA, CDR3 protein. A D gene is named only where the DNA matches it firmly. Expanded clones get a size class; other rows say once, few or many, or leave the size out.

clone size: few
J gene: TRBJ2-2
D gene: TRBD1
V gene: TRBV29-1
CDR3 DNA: TGCAGCGTCTTAGACAGGGACCGCACCGGGGAGCTGTTTTTT
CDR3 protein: CSVLDRDRTGELFF

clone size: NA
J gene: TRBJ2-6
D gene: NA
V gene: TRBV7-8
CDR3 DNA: TGTGCCAGCAGCTTAGTGAGGGGCAGCCCCTCTGGGGCCAACGTCCTGACTTTC
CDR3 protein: CASSLVRGSPSGANVLTF

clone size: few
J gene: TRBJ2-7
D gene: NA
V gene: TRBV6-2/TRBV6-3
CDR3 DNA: TGTGCCAGCAGTTGGGAATGGAACTACGAGCAGTACTTC
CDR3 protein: CASSWEWNYEQYF

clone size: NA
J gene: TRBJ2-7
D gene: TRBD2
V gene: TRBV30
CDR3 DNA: TGTGCCTGGGGACTAGGCGGAGCCTACGAGCAGTACTTC
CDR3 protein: CAWGLGGAYEQYF

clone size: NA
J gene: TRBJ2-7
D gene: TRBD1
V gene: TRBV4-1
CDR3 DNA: TGCGCCAGCAGCCAACCGGGACAGGGGCGACGCTACGAGCAGTACTTC
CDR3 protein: CASSQPGQGRRYEQYF

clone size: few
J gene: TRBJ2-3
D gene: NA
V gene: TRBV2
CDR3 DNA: TGTGCCAGCATAGAAGGCGGGACCACAGATACGCAGTATTTT
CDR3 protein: CASIEGGTTDTQYF

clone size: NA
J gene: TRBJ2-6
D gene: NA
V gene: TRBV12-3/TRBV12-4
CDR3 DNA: TGTGCCAGCAGACCTACAGGGTTTGGGGCCAACGTCCTGACTTTC
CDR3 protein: CASRPTGFGANVLTF

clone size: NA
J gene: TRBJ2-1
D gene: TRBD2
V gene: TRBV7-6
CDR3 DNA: TGTGCCAGCAGCTCCCCCGGGACTAGCGGGAGTAGGACCTACAATGAGCAGTTCTTC
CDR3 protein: CASSSPGTSGSRTYNEQFF

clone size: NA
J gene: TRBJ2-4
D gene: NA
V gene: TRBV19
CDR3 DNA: TGTGCCAGTAGTATAAGGGACACCCTAGCCAAAAACATTCAGTACTTC
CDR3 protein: CASSIRDTLAKNIQYF

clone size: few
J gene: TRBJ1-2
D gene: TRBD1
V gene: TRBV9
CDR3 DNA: TGTGCCAGCAGCGTAGATGAGGGGGCGGTCGGCTACACCTTC
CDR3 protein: CASSVDEGAVGYTF

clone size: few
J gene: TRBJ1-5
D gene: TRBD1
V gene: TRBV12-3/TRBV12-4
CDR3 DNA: TGTGCCAGCAGTTCCAGGGGGGCTACGTGGGCCGATCAGCCCCAGCATTTT
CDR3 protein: CASSSRGATWADQPQHF

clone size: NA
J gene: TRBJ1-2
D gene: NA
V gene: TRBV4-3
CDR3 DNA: TGCGCCAGCAGCCAAGAACTGATGAGGGCAGACTATGGCTACACCTTC
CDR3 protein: CASSQELMRADYGYTF

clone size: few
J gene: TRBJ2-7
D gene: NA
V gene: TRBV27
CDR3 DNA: TGTGCCAACAGTTTATCCATGGACAGCTACGAGCAGTACTTC
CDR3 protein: CANSLSMDSYEQYF

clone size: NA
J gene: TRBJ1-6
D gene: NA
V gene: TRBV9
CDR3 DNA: TGTGCCAGCAGCGGCGGTGGGACTTCACCCCTCCACTTT
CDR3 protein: CASSGGGTSPLHF

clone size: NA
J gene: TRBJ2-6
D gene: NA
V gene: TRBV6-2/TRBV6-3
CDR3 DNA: TGTGCCAGCAGTTCCCAGGTAGGGCGGTCTGGGGCCAACGTCCTGACTTTC
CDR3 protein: CASSSQVGRSGANVLTF

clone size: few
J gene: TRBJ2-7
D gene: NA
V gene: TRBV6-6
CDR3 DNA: TGTGCCAGCAGTTACGCGTCAGACTACGAGCAGTACTTC
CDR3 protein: CASSYASDYEQYF

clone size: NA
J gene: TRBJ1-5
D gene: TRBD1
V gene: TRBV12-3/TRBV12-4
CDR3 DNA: TGTGCCAGCAGTTTCGGACAGGTGATCAATCAGCCCCAGCATTTT
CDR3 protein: CASSFGQVINQPQHF

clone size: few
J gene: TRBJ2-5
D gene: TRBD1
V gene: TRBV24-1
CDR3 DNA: TGTGCCACCAGTGATTCCCCCCTGGACAGGGCTTATGGGACCCAGTACTTC
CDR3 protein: CATSDSPLDRAYGTQYF

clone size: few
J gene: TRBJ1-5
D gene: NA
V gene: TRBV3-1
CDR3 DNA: TGTGCCAGCAGCCACATAGCCGGGCCCATAAATCAGCCCCAGCATTTT
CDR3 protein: CASSHIAGPINQPQHF

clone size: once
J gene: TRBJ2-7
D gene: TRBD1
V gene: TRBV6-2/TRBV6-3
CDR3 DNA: TGTGCCAGCAGCCATGGGACAGTCGAAGGTTACGAGCAGTACTTC
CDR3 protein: CASSHGTVEGYEQYF

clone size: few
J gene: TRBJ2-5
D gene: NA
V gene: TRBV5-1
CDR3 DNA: TGCGCCAGCAGTCCAACGACAGGGGCGGGAGGTGCGGAGACCCAGTACTTC
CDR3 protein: CASSPTTGAGGAETQYF

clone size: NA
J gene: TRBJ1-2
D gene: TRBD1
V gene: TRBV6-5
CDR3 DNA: TGTGCCAGCAGTTACCTCTCGGTGGGACAGAAAAACTATGGCTACACCTTC
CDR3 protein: CASSYLSVGQKNYGYTF

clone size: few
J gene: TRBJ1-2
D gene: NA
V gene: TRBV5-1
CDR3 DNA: TGCGCCAGCAGCCCCTTACCCGGGAAGCAGACCTATGGCTACACCTTC
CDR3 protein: CASSPLPGKQTYGYTF

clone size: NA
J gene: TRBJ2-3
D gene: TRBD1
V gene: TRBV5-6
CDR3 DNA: TGTGCCAGCAGCTGGGACAGGGTATCAGATACGCAGTATTTT
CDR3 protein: CASSWDRVSDTQYF

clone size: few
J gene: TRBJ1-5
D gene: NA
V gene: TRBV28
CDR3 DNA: TGTGCCAGCAACGTGGGCGGAGTACTTAGCAATCAGCCCCAGCATTTT
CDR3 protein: CASNVGGVLSNQPQHF

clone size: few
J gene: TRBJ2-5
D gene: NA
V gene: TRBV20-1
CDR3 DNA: TGCAGTGCTAGAGATCACGCTGAGGAGACCCAGTACTTC
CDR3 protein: CSARDHAEETQYF

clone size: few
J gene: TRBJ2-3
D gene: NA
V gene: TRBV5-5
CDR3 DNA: TGTGCCAGCAGCGCCGGGACTCTAGGGGCAGATACGCAGTATTTT
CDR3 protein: CASSAGTLGADTQYF

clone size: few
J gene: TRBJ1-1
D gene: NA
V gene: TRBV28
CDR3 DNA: TGTGCCAGCAGTCCTCCACAGGGCGTGGGTGCTTTCTTT
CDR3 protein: CASSPPQGVGAFF

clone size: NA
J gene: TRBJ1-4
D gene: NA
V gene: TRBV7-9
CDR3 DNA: TGTGCCAGCAGCCCCCCGAGCTTGGAAAAACTGTTTTTT
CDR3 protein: CASSPPSLEKLFF

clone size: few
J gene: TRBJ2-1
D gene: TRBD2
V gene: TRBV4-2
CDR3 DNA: TGTGCCAGCAGCCAAGATACTAGCGGGAGGACAAACAATGAGCAGTTCTTC
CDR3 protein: CASSQDTSGRTNNEQFF

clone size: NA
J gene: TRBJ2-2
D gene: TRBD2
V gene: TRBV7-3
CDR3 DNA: TGTGCCAGCAGCGGCCAGCGGGGATCCACCGGGGAGCTGTTTTTT
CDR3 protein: CASSGQRGSTGELFF

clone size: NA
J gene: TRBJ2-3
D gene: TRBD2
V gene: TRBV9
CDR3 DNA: TGTGCCAGCAGCGCCGGACTAGATTACACAGATACGCAGTATTTT
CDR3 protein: CASSAGLDYTDTQYF

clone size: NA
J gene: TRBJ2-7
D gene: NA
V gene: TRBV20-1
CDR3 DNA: TGCAGTGCTTGGGGTCCAACCTACGAGCAGTACTTC
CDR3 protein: CSAWGPTYEQYF

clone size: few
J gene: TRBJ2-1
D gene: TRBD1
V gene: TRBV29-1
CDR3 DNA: TGCAGCCATAATTCCGGGACAGGGGGTGACAATGAGCAGTTCTTC
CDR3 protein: CSHNSGTGGDNEQFF

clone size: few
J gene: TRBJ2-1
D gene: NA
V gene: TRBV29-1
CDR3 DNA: TGCAGCGCTGACGGGAGGGGGACAGCCACGGATGAGCAGTTCTTC
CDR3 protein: CSADGRGTATDEQFF

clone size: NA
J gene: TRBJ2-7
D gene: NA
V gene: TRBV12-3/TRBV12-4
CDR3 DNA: TGTGCCAGCACCTCCGAGGACCGTTTGAACTCCTACGAGCAGTACTTC
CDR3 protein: CASTSEDRLNSYEQYF

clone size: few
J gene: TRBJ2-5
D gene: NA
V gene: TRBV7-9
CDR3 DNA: TGTGCCAGCAGCGGGTCCGGGGCAGAGACCCAGTACTTC
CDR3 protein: CASSGSGAETQYF

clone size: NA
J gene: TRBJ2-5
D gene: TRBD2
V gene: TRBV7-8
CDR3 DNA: TGTGCCAGCAAAGCGGGGTTGGAGGAGACCCAGTACTTC
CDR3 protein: CASKAGLEETQYF

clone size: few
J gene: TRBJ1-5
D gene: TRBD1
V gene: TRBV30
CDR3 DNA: TGTGCCTGGAGTCCCGGGACAGGGGGCTTCGGGCAGCCCCAGCATTTT
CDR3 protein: CAWSPGTGGFGQPQHF

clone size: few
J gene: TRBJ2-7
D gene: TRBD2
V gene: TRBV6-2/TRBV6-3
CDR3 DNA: TGTGCCAGCAGTCCGGCGGGGGAGCCTCTCTACGAGCAGTACTTC
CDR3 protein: CASSPAGEPLYEQYF

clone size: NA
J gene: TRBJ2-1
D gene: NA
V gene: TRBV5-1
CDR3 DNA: TGCGCCAGCAGCTCGACAGGGAGGGTTATGAATGAGCAGTTCTTC
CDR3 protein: CASSSTGRVMNEQFF

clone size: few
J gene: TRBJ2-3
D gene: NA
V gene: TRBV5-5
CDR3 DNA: TGTGCCAGCACTAAAGGGGGTTTAACCACAGATACGCAGTATTTT
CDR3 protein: CASTKGGLTTDTQYF